Here is one T cell receptor (beta chain) with its context. Libraries were prepared by immunoSEQ multiplex PCR; TCRdb keeps only in-frame clonotypes and omits some of them. The sample yields approximately 660,000 clones, more than 75% seen once. This specimen belongs to a study of shared T cell receptors in the human thymus. Germline CDR1 and CDR2: SEHNR and FQNEAQ (reference sequence). V was cut by 5 bases and J by 3 bases, with 14 bases left in between. This CDR3 spans 14 amino acids. These same records also appear under a second study, on human thymus T cells. Per that study: Donors were healthy Finnish infants having corrective surgery for congenital heart defects. Thymic samples were excised during corrective heart operations.

The rearrangement uses TRBV7-9 and TRBJ2-7, with D perhaps matching TRBD1 (6 bases). Sequencing used thymocytes. This receptor was identified in a boy under two years old with a congenital heart defect. As DNA, the CDR3 is TGTGCCAGCAGCCCTTCAGGGGTAGGCTACGAGCAGTACTTC. This translates into CASSPSGVGYEQYF.